Below are 32 T cell receptor beta chains sequenced from a single sample in a study of shared clonotypes between healthy human individuals. Clones were read by immunoSEQ multiplex PCR, and TCRdb kept only the in-frame ones, dropping some. The table lists roughly 200,000 clones, around 63% of them singletons, with 8.5% to 12% in the top ten. Sequencing input: memory CD4+ T cells sorted from blood. The sample's subset: CD45RA-negative fraction. These receptors all stem from a man aged 30-40 years in good health.

The chain combines TRBV5-1 with TRBJ2-5; the match to TRBD1 covers 11 bases. This CDR3 is built from 15 residues. The V segment lost 6 bases and the J segment 5 bases; nucleotides outside the gene matches: 9. Per the germline V gene, CDR1 is SGHRS and CDR2 is YFSETQ. The CDR3 spells CASTGQGAVLETQYF. The CDR3, as DNA: TGCGCCAGCACCGGACAGGGGGCTGTATTGGAGACCCAGTACTTC.

The chain recombines TRBV6-6 with TRBJ1-1, with D possibly matching TRBD1 (6 bases). CDR3 length: 13 amino acids. Trimming shortened V by 6 bases and J by 7 bases, and 15 bases separated the two germline ends. CDR1 is MNHNY, CDR2 SVGAGI, per germline (reference sequence). The CDR3, as DNA: TGTGCCAGCAGCCGACAGGCCAGAGTTGAAGCTTTCTTT. Amino acids: CASSRQARVEAFF.

This chain joins TRBV11-3 and TRBJ2-2, with 7 bases lining up with TRBD1. The CDR3 is 15 residues long. Germline values: CDR1 SGHNT, CDR2 YENEEA. Trimming removed 5 bases from V and 6 bases from J; junction bases left unmatched: 9. CDR3 bases: TGTGCCAGCAGCCCTCGGTCAGGGGGACCCGGGGAGCTGTTTTTT. Translation gives CASSPRSGGPGELFF.

This clone was seen only once. The chain recombines TRBV11-3 with TRBJ2-1; tentative D call: TRBD1 (6 bases). This CDR3 has 13 residues. Germline V gene data show CDR1 as SGHNT and CDR2 as YENEEA. V was clipped by 5 bases and J by 7 bases, with 12 bases between them. This CDR3 is CASSRTAFNEQFF. CDR3 nucleotides: TGTGCCAGCAGCCGGACAGCATTTAATGAGCAGTTCTTC.

To note about this clone: A read error may be the cause here, since a much bigger clone is one base away. The chain is built from TRBV6-4 and TRBJ2-1, with 8 positions matching TRBD1. Germline CDR1 and CDR2: MRHNA and SNTAGT. CDR3 length: 13 amino acids. The V gene end was trimmed by 6 bases and the J gene end by 8 bases; junction bases not matched to a gene: 6. The CDR3 bases are TGTGCCAGCAGGGTTGACAGGGGCGATGAGCAGTTCTTC. It specifies CASRVDRGDEQFF.

As for this clone: One end of the junction is discordant with germline, which a read error may explain. The chain uses TRBV7-2 and TRBJ2-7; 13 bases map to TRBD2. This CDR3 comprises 12 residues. The V gene's germline CDR1 is SGHTA and CDR2 FQGNSA. In DNA form, the CDR3 reads TGTGCCAGCAGCATCACTAGCGGGAGGGCTAACTTC. It specifies CASSITSGRANF. Full variable domain (missing parts from reference TRBV7-2 and TRBJ2-7): GAGVSQSPSNKVTEKGKDVELRCDPISGHTALYWYRQSLGQGLEFLIYFQGNSAPDKSGLPSDRFSAERTGGSVSTLTIQRTQQEDSAVYLCASSITSGRANFGPGTRLTVT.

This clone showed up just a few times. V is TRBV29-1 and J is TRBJ2-1, with D uncertain. Trimming left V 5 bases short and J 3 bases short, with 11 bases between. The CDR3 is 13 residues long. In germline, CDR1 is SQVTM, CDR2 ANQGSEA. The CDR3 is CSVIGPHYNEQFF. The CDR3 nucleotides are TGCAGCGTTATAGGGCCTCACTACAATGAGCAGTTCTTC.

The chain has TRBV7-2 and TRBJ1-5; D remains unclear. The length of the CDR3 is 16 residues. Trimming removed 5 bases from V and 2 bases from J, with 16 bases in between. From germline, CDR1 is SGHTA and CDR2 FQGNSA. In DNA form, the CDR3 reads TGTGCCAGCAGCCCCCTCGGCGGGAGGGGCAATCAGCCCCAGCATTTT. This encodes CASSPLGGRGNQPQHF.

The genes are TRBV5-4 and TRBJ2-3; 8 nucleotides align to TRBD2. The V segment lost 1 base and the J segment 1 base; nucleotides outside the gene matches: 2. CDR1 and CDR2 from the germline V gene are SGHNT and YYREEE (reference sequence). The CDR3 totals 15 residues. The CDR3 loop reads CASSLSGSGTDTQYF. The CDR3 bases are TGTGCCAGCAGCTTGAGCGGGAGTGGCACAGATACGCAGTATTTT.

The gene calls are TRBV28 and TRBJ1-1; 8 bases agree with TRBD1. This CDR3 spans 15 amino acids. CDR1 is MDHEN, CDR2 SYDVKM, per germline. The trim removed 3 bases at V and 1 base at J, leaving 4 bases unmatched. CDR3 residues: CASSFGTGANTEAFF. The CDR3, as DNA: TGTGCCAGCAGTTTCGGGACAGGAGCGAACACTGAAGCTTTCTTT.

The chain couples TRBV27 to TRBJ2-7; no clear D gene. V lost 9 bases and J 5 bases, leaving 20 bases between the germline ends. CDR1 is MNHEY, CDR2 SMNVEV, per germline (reference sequence). CDR3 length equals 14 residues. CDR3 in amino acids: CASREGQLTHEQYF. DNA of the CDR3: TGTGCCAGTAGAGAAGGGCAGTTAACCCACGAGCAGTACTTC.

The CDR3 coding sequence is TGCAGTGCTCTTAGGACTGAGCAGTTCTTC. It codes for CSALRTEQFF. The J gene is TRBJ2-1, the V gene TRBV20-1; the D is unclear. The CDR3 loop spans 10 amino acids. CDR1 and CDR2 (germline): DFQATT, SNEGSKA (reference sequence). The V end lost 5 bases, the J end lost 9 bases, and 8 bases lay between the germline ends.

The rearrangement uses TRBV5-5 and TRBJ2-2; 8 bases are a match to TRBD1. The CDR3 is 15 amino acids. With V trimmed by 4 bases and J by 7 bases, 9 bases remained unmatched. Germline V gene data show CDR1 as SGHKS and CDR2 as YYEKEE (reference sequence). The CDR3 sequence is CASSPWTGRSGELFF. Here the CDR3 DNA reads TGTGCCAGCAGCCCCTGGACAGGGAGAAGCGGGGAGCTGTTTTTT. Combining the CDR3 with reference TRBV5-5 and TRBJ2-2 gives the whole variable domain DAGVTQSPTHLIKTRGQQVTLRCSPISGHKSVSWYQQVLGQGPQFIFQYYEKEERGRGNFPDRFSARQFPNYSSELNVNALLLGDSALYLCASSPWTGRSGELFFGEGSRLTVL.

This rearrangement joins TRBV15 to TRBJ2-3, with TRBD2 matching over 9 bases. Germline trimming cut 2 bases from V and 3 bases from J; bases unmatched to any gene: 12. The CDR3 extends over 18 amino acids. Germline-derived CDR1 and CDR2 are LNHNV and YYDKDF (reference sequence). CDR3 sequence reads: CATSRRLGSSGRTDTQYF. In nucleotides, the CDR3 is TGTGCCACCAGCAGAAGGCTCGGTTCGAGCGGGAGGACAGATACGCAGTATTTT.

This clone was seen more than once but under ten times. An end of the junction differs from the germline gene, which may be a read error. This rearrangement joins TRBV6-6 to TRBJ2-3, with TRBD2 matching 13 bases. The germline V gene has CDR1 MNHNY and CDR2 SVGAGI (reference sequence). CDR3 length: 13 amino acids. The CDR3 loop is CASSPNALAGGLF. CDR3 coding DNA: TGTGCCAGCAGCCCGAATGCACTAGCGGGAGGGCTCTTT.

This clone appeared a single time. This sequence joins TRBV7-2 and TRBJ2-7; tentatively, D is TRBD2 (6 bases). The CDR3 extends over 13 amino acids. Trimming cost V 4 bases and J 5 bases, with 12 bases left between them. Per germline, CDR1 SGHTA and CDR2 FQGNSA. This CDR3 reads CASSSGLLNEQYF. The CDR3 coding sequence is TGTGCCAGCAGCTCGGGACTCCTAAACGAGCAGTACTTC.

This clone was observed once. The gene calls are TRBV5-1 and TRBJ1-4; tentative D call: TRBD1 (6 bases). Germline CDR1 and CDR2: SGHRS and YFSETQ. This CDR3 contains 17 residues. V shed 0 bases and J shed 4 bases, with 16 bases lying between them. CDR3: CASSLAHGGHLNEKLFF. The CDR3 DNA is TGCGCCAGCAGCTTGGCGCACGGGGGACATCTTAATGAAAAACTGTTTTTT.

The rearrangement uses TRBV25-1 and TRBJ2-7; TRBD2 is a possible D gene (6 bases). Trimming pared 3 bases from V and 3 bases from J, leaving 15 bases between. Germline V lookup: CDR1 MGHDK, CDR2 SYGVNS. This CDR3 region has 15 residues. For the CDR3, the DNA is TGTGCCAGCAGTGAGCCCGGGACTGGCCGCTACGAGCAGTACTTC. Translation gives CASSEPGTGRYEQYF.

V is TRBV27 and J is TRBJ2-1; 7 nucleotides line up with TRBD2. V lost 5 bases, J lost 6 bases, and 10 bases stayed unmatched. CDR1 and CDR2 (germline): MNHEY, SMNVEV (reference sequence). The CDR3 spans 15 residues. DNA for the CDR3: TGTGCCAGCAGTGTACTTTCGGGAGGAGTCAATGAGCAGTTCTTC. Its protein product is CASSVLSGGVNEQFF.

The chain uses TRBV6-5 and TRBJ2-7, with 10 bases aligning to TRBD1. CDR3 size: 14 residues. V lost 7 bases and J lost 3; bases outside the gene matches: 6. Germline CDR1 reads MNHEY; CDR2 reads SVGAGI. CDR3 nucleotide sequence: TGTGCCAGCAAAAGGGGACAGGGGATCTACGAGCAGTACTTC. Translating gives CASKRGQGIYEQYF.

The chain is built from TRBV5-4 and TRBJ2-1; 7 bases align to TRBD2. This CDR3 region has 14 residues. V was clipped by 2 bases and J by 9 bases; unmatched bases: 8. Germline CDR1 SGHNT, CDR2 YYREEE (reference sequence). The CDR3 region is CASSLKLTSSEQFF. The CDR3 coding sequence is TGTGCCAGCAGCTTAAAATTGACTAGCAGTGAGCAGTTCTTC. Based on the CDR3 plus reference TRBV5-4 and TRBJ2-1, the full variable domain is ETGVTQSPTHLIKTRGQQVTLRCSSQSGHNTVSWYQQALGQGPQFIFQYYREEENGRGNFPPRFSGLQFPNYSSELNVNALELDDSALYLCASSLKLTSSEQFFGPGTRLTVL.

The CDR3 loop reads CASGRGTGINYGYTF. CDR3 in DNA: TGTGCCAGTGGACGAGGGACAGGGATAAATTATGGCTACACCTTC. The chain combines TRBV19 with TRBJ1-2, with 9 bases fitting TRBD1. Germline CDR1 is LNHDA and CDR2 is SQIVND (reference sequence). With V trimmed by 8 bases and J by 5 bases, 12 bases remained unmatched. The CDR3 loop spans 15 amino acids. The whole variable domain, filled in from reference TRBV19 and TRBJ1-2, reads DGGITQSPKYLFRKEGQNVTLSCEQNLNHDAMYWYRQDPGQGLRLIYYSQIVNDFQKGDIAEGYSVSREKKESFPLTVTSAQKNPTAFYLCASGRGTGINYGYTFGSGTRLTVV.

The chain links TRBV5-1 to TRBJ2-3; D might be TRBD2 (6 bases). The CDR3 spans 15 residues. Germline loops: CDR1 SGHRS, CDR2 YFSETQ. V lost 4 bases, J lost 3 bases, and 15 bases lay in between. CDR3: CASSPLGGRTDTQYF. CDR3 DNA sequence: TGCGCCAGCAGCCCGCTCGGGGGACGGACAGATACGCAGTATTTT.

The rearrangement joins TRBV6-1 to TRBJ1-5, with 7 bases lining up with TRBD1. The CDR3 sequence is 15 residues long. With V trimmed by 8 bases and J by 5 bases, 12 bases remained unmatched. The germline V gene has CDR1 MNHNS and CDR2 SASEGT. The CDR3 nucleotides read TGTGCCAGCGTCCGACAGGGAGAGGCCTATCAGCCCCAGCATTTT. This encodes CASVRQGEAYQPQHF.

CDR3 in DNA: TGTGCCAGCGCGAGGAGACCCGTCTATGGCTACACCTTC. Its protein product is CASARRPVYGYTF. The V and J genes are TRBV6-1 and TRBJ1-2; D gene unclear. The CDR3 loop spans 13 amino acids. V was cut by 8 bases and J by 4 bases, with 14 bases left in between. The germline V gene has CDR1 MNHNS and CDR2 SASEGT.

The V gene is TRBV25-1, the J gene TRBJ1-4; D is uncertain. Germline lookup yields CDR1 MGHDK and CDR2 SYGVNS. V lost 1 base to trimming and J lost 0 bases, with 9 bases between them. The CDR3 totals 16 residues. As DNA, the CDR3 is TGTGCCAGCAGTGAATCACCAGCAGCAACTAATGAAAAACTGTTTTTT. Translating gives CASSESPAATNEKLFF. The full variable domain, in which reference TRBV25-1 and TRBJ1-4 provide the parts outside the CDR3, is EADIYQTPRYLVIGTGKKITLECSQTMGHDKMYWYQQDPGMELHLIHYSYGVNSTEKGDLSSESTVSRIRTEHFPLTLESARPSHTSQYLCASSESPAATNEKLFFGSGTQLSVL.

This chain connects TRBV15 to TRBJ2-7; no firm D call. Trimming removed 5 bases from V and 6 bases from J, with 14 bases in between. Germline V gives CDR1 LNHNV, CDR2 YYDKDF (reference sequence). The CDR3 spans 13 residues. Written as DNA, the CDR3 is TGTGCCACCAGCCCCCTACCCGATTCCGAGCAGTACTTC. Protein: CATSPLPDSEQYF.

This clone was seen only a few times. V usage is TRBV6-5 and J usage is TRBJ1-5, with a possible D match to TRBD1 (6 bases). The CDR3 covers 12 residues. CDR1 is MNHEY and CDR2 is SVGAGI in the germline V gene. Trimming took 8 bases from V and 6 from J, leaving 11 bases between them. The CDR3 DNA follows: TGTGCCAGCGGGGGGGGCCTTCAGCCCCAGCATTTT. This gives the protein CASGGGLQPQHF.

The rearrangement links TRBV19 to TRBJ2-3, with D tentatively TRBD1 (6 bases). The V and J ends lost 3 bases and 1 base respectively, with 8 bases between them. This CDR3 has 14 amino acids. Germline V gene lookup returns CDR1 LNHDA and CDR2 SQIVND (reference sequence). Here the CDR3 reads CASSMGAGTDTQYF. The CDR3 DNA reads TGTGCCAGTAGTATGGGGGCAGGCACAGATACGCAGTATTTT.

The chain has TRBV7-9 and TRBJ1-5; D is ambiguous. CDR3 size: 14 residues. Between the trimmed V and J ends, which lost 2 bases and 2 bases, there was a span of 7 bases. Looked up from germline, CDR1 is SEHNR and CDR2 is FQNEAQ (reference sequence). CDR3 residues: CASSLNTGNQPQHF. CDR3 bases: TGTGCCAGCAGCTTAAATACAGGCAATCAGCCCCAGCATTTT.

Only a few counts were recorded for this clone. The chain is built from TRBV5-6 and TRBJ1-3; D remains ambiguous. The CDR3 extends over 15 amino acids. From germline, CDR1 is SGHDT and CDR2 YYEEEE. Trimming left V 4 bases short and J 0 bases short, with 11 bases between. CDR3 loop: CASSDTGHSGNTIYF. The CDR3 region has the DNA TGTGCCAGCAGCGACACCGGCCACTCTGGAAACACCATATATTTT.

This clone was picked up a small number of times. This chain connects TRBV15 to TRBJ1-2; TRBD1 agrees at 7 bases. This CDR3 contains 12 residues. V dropped 3 bases and J dropped 7; count of bases not matched to a gene: 2. Germline values: CDR1 LNHNV, CDR2 YYDKDF (reference sequence). CDR3 in amino acids: CATSSRQGGYTF. The CDR3 region has the DNA TGTGCCACCAGCAGCCGACAGGGTGGCTACACCTTC.